This entry is about one T cell receptor beta chain. Other nucleotide sequences from this sample produce the same CDR3. Assay execution took place at the deep level. TCRdb's table, derived via immunoSEQ multiplex PCR, lists solely in-frame clones and lacks some. The sample records a few million clones, roughly 95% being singletons. These data are taken from a study of shared clonotypes between healthy human individuals. V dropped 2 bases and J dropped 8 bases, with 7 bases sitting between them. This CDR3 has 13 residues. The germline V gene encodes CDR1 SGHNT and CDR2 YENEEA. This chain links TRBV11-3 with TRBJ1-6, with D unclear. Sequenced sample: naive CD4+ T cells sorted from blood. The subset: CD45RA+ positively selected. This receptor was obtained from a man younger than 35 in good health. This chain's CDR3 is CASSLSSDSPLHF. CDR3 DNA: TGTGCCAGCAGCTTATCGTCAGATTCACCCCTCCACTTT.